This TCR beta chain was sequenced for a study of T cells after yellow fever vaccination (dated by TCRdb to 2018 to 2020). A note on the overall study: Libraries from fractions with low cell numbers were prepared with the SMART-Seq v4 Ultra Low Input RNA kit. The cohort comprised two healthy male donors, one aged 18 to 29 and one aged 30 to 39 years. To follow T-cell clones before and after both primary and booster YFV17D yellow fever vaccination, bulk TCR alpha and beta repertoires underwent longitudinal sequencing. Blood was drawn at multiple timepoints before and after primary and secondary immunization, with bulk PBMC replicates and cell subsets isolated.

TCR cDNA was synthesized by 5'RACE template switching, which introduced a universal primer site and unique molecular identifiers. cDNA synthesis was primed from both the TCR alpha and TCR beta constant segments. Libraries were amplified in two PCR steps, with sample barcodes and sequencing adapters added in the second step. Sequencing of libraries was done on Illumina HiSeq 2500 (2x100 bp) or NovaSeq (2x150 bp). Per the original workflow: Demultiplexing of reads and collapsing into UMI consensus sequences were performed with MIGEC, and V(D)J alignment was carried out with MiXCR. Vaccine-responding clonotypes were identified with edgeR using replicate PBMC samples, with FDR below 0.01 and a log2 fold change above 5 up to day 15 being required. Bulk clonotypes were assigned CD4 or CD8 identity according to which sequenced CD4 or CD8 repertoire held them at higher abundance. NS4B-specific clonotypes were defined as those at least 10-fold enriched in dextramer-positive over dextramer-negative fractions; CD4-biased clonotypes were excluded. TCRdb redid the processing of the public reads, applying fastp at Q25 and MiXCR, and retained in-frame beta chains. Rows with a matching CDR3 protein are joined into one entry that keeps the most common DNA and genes. These V and J calls are TCRdb output, not the study's own analysis. The sample table records 42,000 or so distinct CDR3 sequences; roughly 7% of these occur just once. The ten largest clones take up approximately 16% of the sample.

On the study overall, not on this receptor specifically: A small fraction of clonotypes showed up in both the CD4 and CD8 compartments, probably as a result of convergent recombination. Only a couple of donors were included in the study, so the extent to which the findings can be generalized is limited. Most clones expanded after primary vaccination were re-detected after the booster (96% of CD4 and around nine tenths of CD8), suggesting broad memory maintenance. The secondary T-cell response was weaker than the primary response but faster, peaking on day 5 instead of day 15. Computational filtering was needed because FACS-sorted repertoires could contain abundant contaminating clonotypes from the bulk population.

V was cut back by 2 bases and J by 0 bases, leaving a gap of 7 bases between them. Reading the germline V gene (reference sequence) gives CDR1 LNHDA and CDR2 SQIVND. Including the terminal cysteine and phenylalanine, the CDR3 comprises 14 residues. Of all the DNA, just the CDR3 is kept, 42 bases in frame from base 1. This specimen's treatment or condition label, interpreted: live attenuated yellow fever vaccine strain. A standard Ficoll-Paque protocol was used to isolate PBMCs from peripheral blood. With anti-CD3 and anti-CD8 staining plus a dextramer loaded with the yellow fever NS4B epitope peptide, the researchers sorted epitope-specific CD8 T cells. RNA was extracted with TriZol from bulk PBMCs, CD4 and CD8 fractions, and dextramer-positive and dextramer-negative fractions. This clonotype appeared many times. Base qualities were left out, and no much larger clone turns up one base away.

This clonotype was obtained from a young man who received the YFV17D yellow fever vaccine. The V and J segments used are TRBV19 and TRBJ1-1; the best D guess is TRBD1, with 5 bases matching. The input for sequencing was CD8+ T cells not binding an NS4B(214-222) dextramer, sorted from PBMCs, taken 45 days after the yellow fever booster vaccination. The intended sense of this specimen's cell subset or site label: NS4B epitope dextramer-negative CD8 T cells. The encoded CDR3 is CASSITGLNTEAFF. The nucleotides are TGTGCCAGTAGTATAACAGGATTGAACACTGAAGCTTTCTTT.